This is a list of T cell receptor beta chains from one sample in a study of CD8+ T cells in alopecia areata. Clones were sequenced by immunoSEQ multiplex PCR, and TCRdb holds only the in-frame ones, with some missing. Among around 97,000 clones listed, around 60% were seen once. Source material: CD4+ T cells sorted from blood. These receptors all come from a human donor in good health. CDR3s include the opening cysteine and the closing phenylalanine or tryptophan. The order of the fields is V gene, clone size, D gene, J gene, CDR3 DNA, CDR3 protein. D genes are given only for firm matches. Size values are once, few and many counts, or a class for expanded clones, and some rows have none.

TRBV30	.	.	TRBJ1-2	TGTGCCTGGAACAGGGCGTCCGGCTACACCTTC	CAWNRASGYTF
TRBV25-1	.	TRBD2	TRBJ2-3	TGTGCCAGCAGTGATTGGCGGGGGGCCACAGATACGCAGTATTTT	CASSDWRGATDTQYF
TRBV30	.	.	TRBJ2-1	TGTGCCTGGAGTGCCCAGGGTTACAATGAGCAGTTCTTC	CAWSAQGYNEQFF
TRBV5-4	.	.	TRBJ1-6	TGTGCCAGCAGCTTGGTCGGAGGGGGAAGTAATTCACCCCTCCACTTT	CASSLVGGGSNSPLHF
TRBV5-4	once	TRBD2	TRBJ2-2	TGTGCCAGCAGCTCTTGGCTAGCGGGGGCCTACAGAGACGGGGAGCTGTTTTTT	CASSSWLAGAYRDGELFF
TRBV5-4	.	TRBD2	TRBJ2-1	TGTGCCAGCAGCCCCCAAGGTTCACTAGCGGGGTACAATGAGCAGTTCTTC	CASSPQGSLAGYNEQFF
TRBV27	.	TRBD1	TRBJ1-6	TGTGCCAGCAGTGACACGGGGGACAGGCGAAATTCACCCCTCCACTTT	CASSDTGDRRNSPLHF
TRBV30	.	.	TRBJ2-3	TGTGCCTGGAGCGGGGGTTTTAGCACAGATACGCAGTATTTT	CAWSGGFSTDTQYF
TRBV15	few	.	TRBJ1-1	TGTGCCACCAGCAGACCCAGGGGTGAAGCTTTCTTT	CATSRPRGEAFF
TRBV7-2	.	.	TRBJ2-7	TGTGCCAGCAGCTCCGGATTACAGCGCGAGCAGTACTTC	CASSSGLQREQYF
TRBV23-1	few	.	TRBJ1-5	TGCGCCAGCAGTCAATGGGGCAATCAGCCCCAGCATTTT	CASSQWGNQPQHF
TRBV29-1	.	.	TRBJ2-5	TGCAGCGTTGCAGGGAGACAAGAGACCCAGTACTTC	CSVAGRQETQYF
TRBV7-9	.	.	TRBJ2-1	TGTGCCGGAACTGAGCAGTTCTTC	CAGTEQFF
TRBV6-5	few	.	TRBJ2-7	TGTGCCAGCAGCCAGGGCGGCGAGCAGTACTTC	CASSQGGEQYF
TRBV27	.	.	TRBJ1-2	TGTGCCAGCAGTCCGCAGGGTTTCTATGGCTACACCTTC	CASSPQGFYGYTF
TRBV6-5	.	.	TRBJ1-5	TGTGCCAGCAGTCTAGACCATAGCAATCAGCCCCAGCATTTT	CASSLDHSNQPQHF
TRBV2	.	.	TRBJ2-2	TGTGCCAGCCTACCGGCCCCCGGGGAGCTGTTTTTT	CASLPAPGELFF
TRBV7-7	.	.	TRBJ2-2	TGTGCTAGCAGCTCGGGACGAAACACCGGGGAGCTGTTTTTT	CASSSGRNTGELFF
TRBV29-1	.	TRBD1	TRBJ1-2	TGCAGCGTTGAAGGCCTTTTGACAGGGCCCTATGGCTACACCTTC	CSVEGLLTGPYGYTF
TRBV25-1	.	TRBD2	TRBJ2-4	TGTGCCAGCAGTGCCCCCTCTAGCGGGCGAGTCAAAAACATTCAGTACTTC	CASSAPSSGRVKNIQYF
TRBV7-2	.	TRBD2	TRBJ2-3	TGTGCCAGCAGCCCGCGACTAGCGGACAGCACAGATACGCAGTATTTT	CASSPRLADSTDTQYF
TRBV28	.	.	TRBJ2-3	TGTGCCAGCGGAACCGGGGGGCCCGGTACGCAGTATTTT	CASGTGGPGTQYF
TRBV7-2	.	.	TRBJ2-2	TGTGCCAGCAGCCCCCCGGGACTGGCGAGCGCCGGGGAGCTGTTTTTT	CASSPPGLASAGELFF
TRBV20-1	.	.	TRBJ2-1	TGCAGTGCTAGTGGTTACAATGAGCAGTTCTTC	CSASGYNEQFF
TRBV6-5	few	.	TRBJ2-1	TGTGCCAGCAGTTCGGGAGTTGAGCAGTTCTTC	CASSSGVEQFF
TRBV2	.	.	TRBJ2-7	TGTGCCAGCACCACGCGAGCCTACGAGCAGTACTTC	CASTTRAYEQYF
TRBV5-6	.	.	TRBJ2-5	TGTGCCAGCAGCTTGTGGGGGGCCAGAGGAGAGACCCAGTACTTC	CASSLWGARGETQYF
TRBV2	.	.	TRBJ1-2	TGTGCCAGCAGTCCTCAGGGTTCGGATGGCTACACCTTC	CASSPQGSDGYTF
TRBV30	.	TRBD2	TRBJ2-5	TGTGCCTGGAGTGTGGGACTAGCGGGGGGCCAAGAGACCCAGTACTTC	CAWSVGLAGGQETQYF
TRBV5-1	.	.	TRBJ2-7	TGCGCCAGCAGGGTCCGGACAGCGCAGACCTACGAGCAGTACTTC	CASRVRTAQTYEQYF
TRBV9	.	.	TRBJ1-2	TGTGCCAGCAGCGTAGCCGGAACTAACTATGGCTACACCTTC	CASSVAGTNYGYTF
TRBV5-1	.	.	TRBJ2-1	TGCGCCAGCAGCACCGACAATGAGCAGTTCTTC	CASSTDNEQFF
TRBV5-6	few	.	TRBJ1-1	TGTGCCAGCAGCTTGTTCCAGCGTGGGGGCAACACTGAAGCTTTCTTT	CASSLFQRGGNTEAFF
TRBV5-5	.	.	TRBJ1-1	TGTGCCAGCAGCCCCTCTCGGGGGTTGAACACTGAAGCTTTCTTT	CASSPSRGLNTEAFF
TRBV6-1	.	.	TRBJ1-2	TGTGCCAGCAGTCCGACAGGAGACTATGGCTACACCTTC	CASSPTGDYGYTF
TRBV5-4	few	TRBD1	TRBJ2-2	TGTGCCAGCCTTCGAGACAGGGGAAACACCGGGGAGCTGTTTTTT	CASLRDRGNTGELFF
TRBV9	once	.	TRBJ2-5	TGTGCCAGCAGCACAGGGGTGGGGGACGGGAGCGAAGAGACCCAGTACTTC	CASSTGVGDGSEETQYF
TRBV27	.	TRBD1	TRBJ1-2	TGTGCCAGCAGTTCACACTTACAGGGGAATGGCTACACCTTC	CASSSHLQGNGYTF
TRBV30	.	.	TRBJ1-3	TGTGCCTGGGCACGGGGGCTCTCGGGAAACACCATATATTTT	CAWARGLSGNTIYF
TRBV19	.	.	TRBJ2-6	TGTGCCAGTAGTATTCGGCGAGCTTCTGGGGCCAACGTCCTGACTTTC	CASSIRRASGANVLTF
TRBV7-2	few	.	TRBJ2-3	TGTGCCAGCAGCGGACCTGGGGTGGGTACGCAGTATTTT	CASSGPGVGTQYF